The rows below give T cell receptor beta chains drawn from one sample of a study of ipilimumab plus nivolumab after autologous stem cell transplantation. Here immunoSEQ multiplex PCR was the method, and the copy in TCRdb shows in-frame clones only, minus some. The sample yields 15,000 to 20,000 clones, over 75% seen once. This sample comprised PBMCs, obtained in a trial of ipilimumab plus nivolumab as post-transplant consolidation. The receptors were sampled from a male donor with diffuse large B-cell lymphoma. The conserved cysteine and the conserved F or W are not part of the CDR3 here. The D gene is left open where the match is weak.

D: TRBD2
V: TRBV5-1
J: TRBJ2-7
CDR3: ASSLMGLAGAYEQY

D: TRBD1
V: TRBV6-5
J: TRBJ1-1
CDR3: ASSRSTGGGTEAF

D: TRBD1
V: TRBV19
J: TRBJ1-5
CDR3: ATEEGARQPQH

D: TRBD1
V: TRBV7-6
J: TRBJ2-3
CDR3: ASSSGTGADTQY

D: -
V: TRBV28
J: TRBJ2-5
CDR3: ASSPPGFFTRGQETQY

D: -
V: TRBV7-2
J: TRBJ2-3
CDR3: ASSPIDPDTQY

D: TRBD2
V: TRBV27
J: TRBJ2-5
CDR3: ASRLAGEETQY

D: TRBD2
V: TRBV6-6
J: TRBJ2-7
CDR3: ASSYSTSGSYEQY

D: -
V: TRBV19
J: TRBJ1-1
CDR3: ATSRGAGLNTEAF

D: -
V: TRBV5-5
J: TRBJ2-2
CDR3: ASSLALVGLANTGELF

D: -
V: TRBV6-6
J: TRBJ1-1
CDR3: ASSYSASTEAF

D: -
V: TRBV6-6
J: TRBJ2-4
CDR3: ASSKPLNKNIQY

D: TRBD1
V: TRBV19
J: TRBJ1-5
CDR3: ASSTGQGYNQPQH

D: TRBD2
V: TRBV5-5
J: TRBJ2-1
CDR3: ASSWTSGDNEQF

D: -
V: TRBV2
J: TRBJ2-3
CDR3: ASSEGTASTDTQY

D: -
V: TRBV5-1
J: TRBJ1-2
CDR3: ASSPPGAQGYGYT

D: -
V: TRBV7-3
J: TRBJ2-5
CDR3: ASSFGRDNPRETQY

D: -
V: TRBV5-6
J: TRBJ1-3
CDR3: ASSPVGRDSGNTIY

D: TRBD2
V: TRBV4-1
J: TRBJ2-2
CDR3: ASSQVWASGLSNTGELF

D: -
V: TRBV6-5
J: TRBJ2-7
CDR3: ASWTRTYEQY

D: -
V: TRBV5-1
J: TRBJ1-4
CDR3: ASSLAGANEKLF

D: -
V: TRBV11-1
J: TRBJ2-7
CDR3: ASSSPESSYEQY

D: TRBD2
V: TRBV2
J: TRBJ2-7
CDR3: ASLAGEFYEQY

D: -
V: TRBV7-2
J: TRBJ2-1
CDR3: ASSLGHQAGNEQF

D: TRBD1
V: TRBV18
J: TRBJ1-1
CDR3: ASSLTYRGNTEAF

D: -
V: TRBV9
J: TRBJ1-1
CDR3: ASSVGGAPINTEAF

D: -
V: TRBV10-1
J: TRBJ1-2
CDR3: ASSEYRLDGYT

D: -
V: TRBV5-1
J: TRBJ2-2
CDR3: ASSFINTGELF

D: -
V: TRBV10-2
J: TRBJ2-7
CDR3: ASTDSTYEQY

D: TRBD2
V: TRBV5-1
J: TRBJ2-1
CDR3: ASSGLAGETNEQF

D: TRBD1
V: TRBV6-5
J: TRBJ2-7
CDR3: ASRTGTGASYEQY

D: -
V: TRBV27
J: TRBJ1-5
CDR3: ASSPARGLPPQH

D: -
V: TRBV25-1
J: TRBJ2-1
CDR3: ASRGFGGLGLNEQF

D: -
V: TRBV7-9
J: TRBJ2-3
CDR3: ASSLAVWRSTDTQY

D: -
V: TRBV11-2
J: TRBJ2-3
CDR3: ASKNRDTRDTQY

D: TRBD2
V: TRBV6-5
J: TRBJ2-7
CDR3: ASIDGRNYEQY

D: -
V: TRBV10-3
J: TRBJ2-1
CDR3: AISENGNEQF

D: TRBD2
V: TRBV10-1
J: TRBJ2-1
CDR3: ASSPGLAGGSNEQF

D: -
V: TRBV21-1
J: TRBJ2-5
CDR3: ASSKVPTTGPYQETQY

D: -
V: TRBV5-6
J: TRBJ2-3
CDR3: ASSFDPQRVTDTQY

D: -
V: TRBV11-1
J: TRBJ2-7
CDR3: ASSYRRTYEQY

D: TRBD1
V: TRBV19
J: TRBJ2-7
CDR3: ASGAGTVYEQY

D: TRBD1
V: TRBV4-3
J: TRBJ2-2
CDR3: ASSQGVGTGNTGELF

D: -
V: TRBV20-1
J: TRBJ2-1
CDR3: SAGVNEQF

D: -
V: TRBV10-1
J: TRBJ2-7
CDR3: ASSESIWGEQY

D: -
V: TRBV30
J: TRBJ2-7
CDR3: AWSRTRQGLSYEQY

D: TRBD1
V: TRBV2
J: TRBJ2-2
CDR3: ASSVGTGHTGELF

D: TRBD1
V: TRBV10-2
J: TRBJ2-7
CDR3: ASSDNRGEQY

D: -
V: TRBV4-1
J: TRBJ1-1
CDR3: ASSRVVSAGEPEAF

D: -
V: TRBV6-6
J: TRBJ1-1
CDR3: ASSYTGKAF

D: -
V: TRBV2
J: TRBJ1-1
CDR3: ASSGRGGTEAF

D: TRBD2
V: TRBV9
J: TRBJ2-2
CDR3: ASSVTVLASTGELF

D: -
V: TRBV4-3
J: TRBJ1-2
CDR3: ASSQDLQTGGPNYGYT

D: TRBD1
V: TRBV5-4
J: TRBJ1-1
CDR3: ASSLVQGARKVNTEAF

D: -
V: TRBV5-4
J: TRBJ2-3
CDR3: ASSTKDTDTQY